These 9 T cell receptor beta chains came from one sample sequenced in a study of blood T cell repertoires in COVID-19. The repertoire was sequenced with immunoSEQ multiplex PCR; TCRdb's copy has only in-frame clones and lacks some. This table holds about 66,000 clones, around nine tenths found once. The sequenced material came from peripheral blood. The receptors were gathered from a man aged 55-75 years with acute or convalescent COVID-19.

The CDR3 is CASSQDRVQGETQYF. Written as DNA, the CDR3 is TGTGCCAGCAGCCAGGACAGGGTACAGGGAGAGACCCAGTACTTC. The chain joins TRBV14 to TRBJ2-5; 8 bases line up with TRBD1. This CDR3 region has 15 residues. Germline CDR1 and CDR2: SGHDN and FVKESK. Unmatched junction bases numbered 7, after V lost 3 bases and J lost 4 bases.

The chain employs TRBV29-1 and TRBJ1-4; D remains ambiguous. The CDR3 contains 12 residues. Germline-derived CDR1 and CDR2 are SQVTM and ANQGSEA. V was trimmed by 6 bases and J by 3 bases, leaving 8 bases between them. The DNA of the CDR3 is TGCAGCGTCGGCAGCGCTAATGAAAAACTGTTTTTT. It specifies CSVGSANEKLFF.

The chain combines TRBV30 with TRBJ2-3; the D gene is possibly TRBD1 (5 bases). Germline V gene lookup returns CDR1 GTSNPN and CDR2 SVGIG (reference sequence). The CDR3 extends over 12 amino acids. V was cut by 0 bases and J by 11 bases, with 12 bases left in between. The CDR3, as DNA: TGTGCCTGGAGTGTACAGGCCCTCGGGCAGTATTTT. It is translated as CAWSVQALGQYF. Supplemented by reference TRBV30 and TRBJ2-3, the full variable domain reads SQTIHQWPATLVQPVGSPLSLECTVEGTSNPNLYWYRQAAGRGLQLLFYSVGIGQISSEVPQNLSASRPQDRQFILSSKKLLLSDSGFYLCAWSVQALGQYFGPGTRLTVL.

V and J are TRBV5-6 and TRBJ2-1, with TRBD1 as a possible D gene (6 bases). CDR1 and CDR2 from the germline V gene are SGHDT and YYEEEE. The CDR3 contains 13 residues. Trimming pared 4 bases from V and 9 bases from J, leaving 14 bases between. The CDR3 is CASSELRGGEQFF. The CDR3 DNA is TGTGCCAGCAGCGAACTCAGAGGGGGTGAGCAGTTCTTC.

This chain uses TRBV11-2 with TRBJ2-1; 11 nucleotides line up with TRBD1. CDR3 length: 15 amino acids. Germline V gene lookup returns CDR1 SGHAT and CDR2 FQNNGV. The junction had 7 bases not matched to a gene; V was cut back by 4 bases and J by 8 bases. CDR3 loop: CASSSGQGASDEQFF. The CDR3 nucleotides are TGTGCCAGCAGCTCCGGACAGGGGGCTAGCGATGAGCAGTTCTTC.

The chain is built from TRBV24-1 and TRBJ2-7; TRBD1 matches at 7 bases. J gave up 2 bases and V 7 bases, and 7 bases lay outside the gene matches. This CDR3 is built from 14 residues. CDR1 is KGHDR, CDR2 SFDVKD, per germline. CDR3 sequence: CATSRRDSTYEQYF. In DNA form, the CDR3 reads TGTGCCACCAGCCGCCGGGACAGCACCTACGAGCAGTACTTC.

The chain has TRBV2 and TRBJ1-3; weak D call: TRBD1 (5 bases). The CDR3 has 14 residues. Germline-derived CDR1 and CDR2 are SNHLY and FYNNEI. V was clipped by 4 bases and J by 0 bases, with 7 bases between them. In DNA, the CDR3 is TGTGCCAGCAGTGGACAGAGCTCTGGAAACACCATATATTTT. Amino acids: CASSGQSSGNTIYF. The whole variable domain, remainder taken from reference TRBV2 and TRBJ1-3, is EPEVTQTPSHQVTQMGQEVILRCVPISNHLYFYWYRQILGQKVEFLVSFYNNEISEKSEIFDDQFSVERPDGSNFTLKIRSTKLEDSAMYFCASSGQSSGNTIYFGEGSWLTVV.

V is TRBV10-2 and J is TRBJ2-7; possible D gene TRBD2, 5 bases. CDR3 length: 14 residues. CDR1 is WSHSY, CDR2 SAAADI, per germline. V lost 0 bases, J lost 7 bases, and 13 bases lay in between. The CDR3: CASSESIRPGEQYF. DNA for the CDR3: TGCGCCAGCAGTGAGTCGATCCGACCGGGAGAGCAGTACTTC.

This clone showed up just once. This chain's CDR3 is CAWSPGGNEKLFF. The CDR3 DNA follows: TGTGCCTGGAGTCCGGGGGGCAATGAAAAACTGTTTTTT. The genes are TRBV30 and TRBJ1-4; D might be TRBD1 (6 bases). This CDR3 is built from 13 residues. Trimming took 2 bases from V and 5 from J, leaving 9 bases between them. Germline CDR1 GTSNPN, CDR2 SVGIG (reference sequence).